These 21 T cell receptor beta chains share one sample of origin, sequenced in a study of cytomegalovirus exposure and HLA in healthy donors. Vbeta (60) and Jbeta (13) primers were used in the PCR. Data came from immunoSEQ multiplex PCR; TCRdb stores just in-frame clones and leaves some out. The sample has approximately 130,000 clones; more than 80% are singletons. What was sequenced was PBMCs. Receptors originate from a young woman in good health and CMV-seropositive.

The J gene is TRBJ1-1, the V gene TRBV5-4; 7 bases are a match to TRBD1. The CDR3 is 16 residues long. Germline trimming cut 4 bases from V and 1 base from J; bases unmatched to any gene: 10. Germline-derived CDR1 and CDR2 are SGHNT and YYREEE (reference sequence). CDR3 sequence: CASSPGGPGENTEAFF. CDR3 bases: TGTGCCAGCAGCCCAGGGGGACCCGGGGAGAACACTGAAGCTTTCTTT. Full variable domain (missing parts from reference TRBV5-4 and TRBJ1-1): ETGVTQSPTHLIKTRGQQVTLRCSSQSGHNTVSWYQQALGQGPQFIFQYYREEENGRGNFPPRFSGLQFPNYSSELNVNALELDDSALYLCASSPGGPGENTEAFFGQGTRLTVV.

As for this clone: Within the sample, other DNA sequences also encode this same CDR3. The rearrangement links TRBV5-1 to TRBJ1-3; D gene unclear. Trimming cost V 0 bases and J 0 bases, with 4 bases left between them. The length of the CDR3 is 14 residues. CDR1 is SGHRS and CDR2 is YFSETQ in the germline V gene. This chain's CDR3 is CASSLGSSGNTIYF. CDR3 DNA sequence: TGCGCCAGCAGCTTGGGGAGCTCTGGAAACACCATATATTTT.

This clone was picked up one time. J is TRBJ2-3 and V is TRBV7-2, with a weak D call TRBD2 (7 bases). V was shortened by 6 bases and J by 4 bases, with 11 bases between the two germline ends. This CDR3 spans 13 amino acids. Germline CDR1 and CDR2: SGHTA and FQGNSA. CDR3: CASRGGASDTQYF. CDR3 coding DNA: TGTGCCAGCAGGGGGGGGGCATCAGATACGCAGTATTTT.

V usage is TRBV5-4 and J usage is TRBJ1-2; TRBD1 matches 9 bases. CDR1 SGHNT and CDR2 YYREEE come from the germline V gene (reference sequence). The CDR3 is 18 residues long. With V trimmed by 0 bases and J by 8 bases, 17 bases remained unmatched. The CDR3 nucleotides read TGTGCCAGCAGCTTGGCGTTTCGTGAAGGACAGGGGCCGGGCGGCTACACCTTC. As protein: CASSLAFREGQGPGGYTF. The full variable domain, in which reference TRBV5-4 and TRBJ1-2 provide the parts outside the CDR3, is ETGVTQSPTHLIKTRGQQVTLRCSSQSGHNTVSWYQQALGQGPQFIFQYYREEENGRGNFPPRFSGLQFPNYSSELNVNALELDDSALYLCASSLAFREGQGPGGYTFGSGTRLTVV.

The rearrangement joins TRBV9 to TRBJ2-4; 7 bases match TRBD2. The germline CDR1 and CDR2 sequences are SGDLS and YYNGEE. Trimming removed 3 bases from V and 9 bases from J; junction bases left unmatched: 15. This CDR3 is built from 16 residues. The CDR3 bases are TGTGCCAGCAGCGGCGATCCCAGGGAGGGGTGGGGCATTCAGTACTTC. Translated: CASSGDPREGWGIQYF.

This clone showed up just once. This chain joins TRBV30 and TRBJ1-1, with a possible D match to TRBD1 (5 bases). The CDR3 has 12 residues. Germline CDR1 and CDR2: GTSNPN and SVGIG (reference sequence). Trimming removed 0 bases from V and 10 bases from J, with 12 bases in between. CDR3 amino acids: CAWSVGPGGAFF. The CDR3 DNA reads TGTGCCTGGAGTGTGGGTCCCGGGGGAGCTTTCTTT.

The V gene is TRBV6-1, the J gene TRBJ1-2, with a possible D match to TRBD1 (5 bases). The CDR3 has 13 amino acids. Germline V gene data show CDR1 as MNHNS and CDR2 as SASEGT. The CDR3 loop reads CSLRRDSEGGYTF. As DNA, the CDR3 is TGTTCCCTGAGAAGGGACTCCGAGGGAGGCTACACCTTC.

The chain uses TRBV30 and TRBJ2-1, with a weak D call TRBD1 (5 bases). Looked up from germline, CDR1 is GTSNPN and CDR2 is SVGIG (reference sequence). The CDR3 has 12 amino acids. Trimming pared 0 bases from V and 7 bases from J, leaving 7 bases between. The CDR3: CAWSVQVNEQFF. The CDR3 DNA sequence: TGTGCCTGGAGTGTACAGGTTAATGAGCAGTTCTTC.

A word on this clone: One end of the junction is discordant with germline, which a read error may explain. This rearrangement joins TRBV7-9 to TRBJ1-1, with D possibly matching TRBD1 (6 bases). CDR1 is SEHNR and CDR2 is FQNEAQ in the germline V gene (reference sequence). The CDR3 extends over 14 amino acids. CDR3 sequence reads: CSSSLDRQNTEAFF. The CDR3 DNA reads as TGTTCCAGCAGCCTCGACAGGCAGAACACTGAAGCTTTCTTT. Full variable domain (missing parts from reference TRBV7-9 and TRBJ1-1): DTGVSQNPRHKITKRGQNVTFRCDPISEHNRLYWYRQTLGQGPEFLTYFQNEAQLEKSRLLSDRFSAERPKGSFSTLEIQRTEQGDSAMYLCSSSLDRQNTEAFFGQGTRLTVV.

This rearrangement joins TRBV18 to TRBJ1-1; no definite D call. In germline, CDR1 is KGHSH, CDR2 LQKENI. The V end was cut by 3 bases, the J end by 0 bases, with 2 bases between. The CDR3 loop spans 12 amino acids. The CDR3 DNA sequence: TGTGCCAGCTCACCCATGAACACTGAAGCTTTCTTT. The encoded protein is CASSPMNTEAFF.

The rearrangement links TRBV28 to TRBJ2-5; no clear D gene. The ends were cut back, 5 bases at V and 5 bases at J, with 6 bases in the middle. The CDR3 loop spans 11 amino acids. Germline-derived CDR1 and CDR2 are MDHEN and SYDVKM. The CDR3 here is CASSERETQYF. For the CDR3, the DNA is TGTGCCAGCAGTGAGAGGGAGACCCAGTACTTC.

J is TRBJ2-2 and V is TRBV5-4; 10 positions match TRBD2. The germline gives CDR1 SGHNT, CDR2 YYREEE (reference sequence). Unmatched junction bases numbered 9, after V lost 0 bases and J lost 1 base. The CDR3 runs 19 residues. The DNA of the CDR3 is TGTGCCAGCAGCTTGGGCCCTCCTAGACTAGCGGGGAACACCGGGGAGCTGTTTTTT. Amino acids: CASSLGPPRLAGNTGELFF. The full variable domain, completed using reference TRBV5-4 and TRBJ2-2, is ETGVTQSPTHLIKTRGQQVTLRCSSQSGHNTVSWYQQALGQGPQFIFQYYREEENGRGNFPPRFSGLQFPNYSSELNVNALELDDSALYLCASSLGPPRLAGNTGELFFGEGSRLTVL.

This clone was seen just once. The chain is built from TRBV16 and TRBJ1-2, with TRBD1 as a possible D gene (5 bases). The CDR3 extends over 14 amino acids. The V gene's germline CDR1 is KGHSY and CDR2 FQNENV. Trimming removed 5 bases from V and 4 bases from J, with 14 bases in between. The CDR3, as DNA: TGTGCCAGCAGCTTCAGGACATTTTCCTATGGCTACACCTTC. Protein sequence: CASSFRTFSYGYTF.

V and J are TRBV28 and TRBJ2-2; D might be TRBD2 (7 bases). Trimming cost V 6 bases and J 2 bases, with 19 bases left between them. Per the germline V gene, CDR1 is MDHEN and CDR2 is SYDVKM. This CDR3 region has 17 residues. In nucleotides, the CDR3 is TGTGCCAGCAGCCCAGAGGGGGAGGGGGTAAACACCGGGGAGCTGTTTTTT. Protein: CASSPEGEGVNTGELFF.

This clone appeared once. The V gene is TRBV18, the J gene TRBJ2-1; D unclear. The CDR3 runs 14 residues. V was shortened by 4 bases and J by 5 bases, with 12 bases between the two germline ends. Germline V gene data show CDR1 as KGHSH and CDR2 as LQKENI. As DNA, the CDR3 is TGTGCCAGCTCACAATCACCCGGAGACAATGAGCAGTTCTTC. This gives the protein CASSQSPGDNEQFF.

The chain links TRBV7-9 to TRBJ1-3; D ambiguous. CDR1 and CDR2 from the germline V gene are SEHNR and FQNEAQ (reference sequence). CDR3 length: 15 residues. V gave up 2 bases and J gave up 1 base, with 9 bases separating them. CDR3 region: CASSLTLVSGNTIYF. CDR3 bases: TGTGCCAGCAGCTTAACATTGGTGTCTGGAAACACCATATATTTT.

This chain links TRBV2 with TRBJ1-3; TRBD1 agrees at 8 bases. The V gene's germline CDR1 is SNHLY and CDR2 FYNNEI. V was clipped by 4 bases and J by 3 bases; unmatched bases: 2. The CDR3 has 14 amino acids. In DNA form, the CDR3 reads TGTGCCAGCAGTGCAGACAGGGGTGGAAACACCATATATTTT. Amino acid sequence: CASSADRGGNTIYF.

This clone was observed once. V usage is TRBV10-3 and J usage is TRBJ1-5; 10 nucleotides agree with TRBD1. V trimming: 6 bases; J trimming: 7 bases; junction bases outside the gene matches: 9. The length of the CDR3 is 15 residues. CDR1 is ENHRY and CDR2 is SYGVKD in the germline V gene. The CDR3 coding sequence is TGTGCCATCAGCGCCGGGACAGGGGATTACCAGCCCCAGCATTTT. It translates to CAISAGTGDYQPQHF.

This clone showed up just a few times. The gene calls are TRBV27 and TRBJ2-2; possibly TRBD2 for D (5 bases). Trimming shortened V by 3 bases and J by 4 bases, and 15 bases separated the two germline ends. The germline gives CDR1 MNHEY, CDR2 SMNVEV (reference sequence). The CDR3 spans 16 residues. CDR3 region: CASSLVGVGSTGELFF. CDR3 sequence (DNA): TGTGCCAGCAGTTTGGTTGGGGTAGGGAGCACCGGGGAGCTGTTTTTT.

The chain uses TRBV9 and TRBJ1-2; D gene unclear. V lost 4 bases and J 8 bases, leaving 18 bases between the germline ends. Germline CDR1 reads SGDLS; CDR2 reads YYNGEE. The CDR3 length is 14 residues. The CDR3 reads CASSSAIGVGGYTF. Written as DNA, the CDR3 is TGTGCCAGCAGCTCCGCCATCGGGGTCGGCGGCTACACCTTC.

This chain connects TRBV6-5 to TRBJ1-5; 8 nucleotides match TRBD1. This CDR3 comprises 14 residues. V was pared by 4 bases and J by 4 bases, with 3 bases of the junction left unmatched. Germline CDR1 reads MNHEY; CDR2 reads SVGAGI. CDR3 loop: CASSLQGGNQPQHF. Written as DNA, the CDR3 is TGTGCCAGCAGTTTACAGGGGGGGAATCAGCCCCAGCATTTT.